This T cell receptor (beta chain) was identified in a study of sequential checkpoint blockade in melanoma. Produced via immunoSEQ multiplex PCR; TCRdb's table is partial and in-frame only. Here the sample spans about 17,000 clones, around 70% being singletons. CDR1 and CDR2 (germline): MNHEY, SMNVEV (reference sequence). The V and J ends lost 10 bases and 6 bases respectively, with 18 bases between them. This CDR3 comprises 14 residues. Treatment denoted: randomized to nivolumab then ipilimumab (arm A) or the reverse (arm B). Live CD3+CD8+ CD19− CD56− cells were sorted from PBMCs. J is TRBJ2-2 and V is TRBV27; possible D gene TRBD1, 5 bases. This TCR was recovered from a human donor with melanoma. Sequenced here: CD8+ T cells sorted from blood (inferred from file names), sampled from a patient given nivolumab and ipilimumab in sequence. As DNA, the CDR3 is TGTGCCACCTCGGACACCAATAGGGCCGGGGAGCTGTTTTTT. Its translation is CATSDTNRAGELFF.